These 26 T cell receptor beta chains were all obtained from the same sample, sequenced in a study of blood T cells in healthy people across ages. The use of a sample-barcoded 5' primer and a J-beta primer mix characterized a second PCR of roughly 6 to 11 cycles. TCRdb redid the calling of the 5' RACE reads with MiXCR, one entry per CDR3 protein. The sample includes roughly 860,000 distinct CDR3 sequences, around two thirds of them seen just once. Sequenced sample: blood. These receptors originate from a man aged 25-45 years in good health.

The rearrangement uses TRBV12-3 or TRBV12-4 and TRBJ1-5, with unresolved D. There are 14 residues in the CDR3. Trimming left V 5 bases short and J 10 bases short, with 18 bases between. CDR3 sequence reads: CASSPEYAQGPQHF. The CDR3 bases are TGTGCCAGCAGTCCCGAGTACGCCCAAGGTCCCCAGCATTTT.

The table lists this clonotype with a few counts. The CDR3 region has the DNA TGTGCCAGCAGACCCACAGTGAACACTGAAGCTTTCTTT. As protein: CASRPTVNTEAFF. The rearrangement links TRBV14 to TRBJ1-1; D gene ambiguous. Between the trimmed V and J ends, which lost 6 bases and 0 bases, there was a span of 8 bases. Germline lookup yields CDR1 SGHDN and CDR2 FVKESK. The length of the CDR3 is 13 residues.

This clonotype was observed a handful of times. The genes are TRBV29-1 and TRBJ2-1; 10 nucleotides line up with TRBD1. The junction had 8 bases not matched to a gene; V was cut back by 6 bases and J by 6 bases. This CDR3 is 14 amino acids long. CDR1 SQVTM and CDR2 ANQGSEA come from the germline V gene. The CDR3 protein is CSVSGTGALNEQFF. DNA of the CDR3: TGCAGCGTGTCAGGGACAGGGGCCCTCAATGAGCAGTTCTTC.

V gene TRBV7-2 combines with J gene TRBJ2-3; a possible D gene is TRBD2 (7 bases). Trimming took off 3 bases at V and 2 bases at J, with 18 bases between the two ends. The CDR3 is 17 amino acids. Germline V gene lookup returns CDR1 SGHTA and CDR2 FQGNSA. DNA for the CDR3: TGTGCCAGCAGCTTCGGGTCGGGGGGCGGCCTCACAGATACGCAGTATTTT. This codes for CASSFGSGGGLTDTQYF.

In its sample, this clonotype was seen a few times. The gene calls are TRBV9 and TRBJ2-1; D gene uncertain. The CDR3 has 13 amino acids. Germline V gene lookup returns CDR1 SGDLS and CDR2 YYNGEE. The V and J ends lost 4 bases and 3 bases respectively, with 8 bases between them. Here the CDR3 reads CASSPSHYNEQFF. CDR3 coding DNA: TGTGCCAGCAGCCCCTCCCACTACAATGAGCAGTTCTTC.

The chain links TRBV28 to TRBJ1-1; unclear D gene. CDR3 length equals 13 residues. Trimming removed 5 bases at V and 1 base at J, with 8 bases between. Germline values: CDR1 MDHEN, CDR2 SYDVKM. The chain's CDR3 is CASSPPPNTEAFF. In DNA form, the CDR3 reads TGTGCCAGCAGTCCCCCTCCGAACACTGAAGCTTTCTTT.

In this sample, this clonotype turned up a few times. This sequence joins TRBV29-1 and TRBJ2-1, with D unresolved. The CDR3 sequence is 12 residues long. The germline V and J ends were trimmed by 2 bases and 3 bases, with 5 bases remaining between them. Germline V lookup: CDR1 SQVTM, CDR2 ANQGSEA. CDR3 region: CSVESNYNEQFF. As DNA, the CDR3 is TGCAGCGTTGAATCCAACTACAATGAGCAGTTCTTC.

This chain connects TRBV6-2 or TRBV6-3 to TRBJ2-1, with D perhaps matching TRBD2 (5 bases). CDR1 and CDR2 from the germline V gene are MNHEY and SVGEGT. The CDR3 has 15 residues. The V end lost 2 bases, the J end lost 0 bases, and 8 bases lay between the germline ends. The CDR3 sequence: CASSYMGSSYNEQFF. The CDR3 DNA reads TGTGCCAGCAGTTACATGGGGAGCTCCTACAATGAGCAGTTCTTC.

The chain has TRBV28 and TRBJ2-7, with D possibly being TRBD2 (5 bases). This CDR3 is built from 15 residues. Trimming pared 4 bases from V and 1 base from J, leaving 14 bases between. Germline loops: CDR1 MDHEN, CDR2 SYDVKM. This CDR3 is CASSSRSGSSYEQYF. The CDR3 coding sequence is TGTGCCAGCAGTTCCCGTTCTGGGAGTTCCTACGAGCAGTACTTC.

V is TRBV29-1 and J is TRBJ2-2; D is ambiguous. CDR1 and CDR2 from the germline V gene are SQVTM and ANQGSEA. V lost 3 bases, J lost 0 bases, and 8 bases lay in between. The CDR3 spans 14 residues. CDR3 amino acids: CSVEELPNTGELFF. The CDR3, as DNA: TGCAGCGTTGAGGAGTTGCCGAACACCGGGGAGCTGTTTTTT.

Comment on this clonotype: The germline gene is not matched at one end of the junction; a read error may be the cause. DNA for the CDR3: TGTGCCAGCAGCGAAGAGGGCGGGAGGCTCAATGAGCAGTTCTTC. Its translation is CASSEEGGRLNEQFF. V usage is TRBV4-2 and J usage is TRBJ2-1, with TRBD2 matching 8 bases. The CDR3 is 15 residues long. Germline-derived CDR1 and CDR2 are LGHNA and YNFKEQ.

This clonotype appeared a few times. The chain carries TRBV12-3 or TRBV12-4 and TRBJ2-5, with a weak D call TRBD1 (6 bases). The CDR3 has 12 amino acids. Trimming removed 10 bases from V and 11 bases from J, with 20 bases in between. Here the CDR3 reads CAITHPSGEQYF. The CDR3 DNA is TGTGCCATCACCCATCCTTCAGGGGAGCAGTACTTC.

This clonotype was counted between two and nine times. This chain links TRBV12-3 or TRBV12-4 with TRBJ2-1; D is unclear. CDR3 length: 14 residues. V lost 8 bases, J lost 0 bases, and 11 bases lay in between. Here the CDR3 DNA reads TGTGCCAGCCCTCCAGGTAGCTCCTACAATGAGCAGTTCTTC. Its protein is CASPPGSSYNEQFF.

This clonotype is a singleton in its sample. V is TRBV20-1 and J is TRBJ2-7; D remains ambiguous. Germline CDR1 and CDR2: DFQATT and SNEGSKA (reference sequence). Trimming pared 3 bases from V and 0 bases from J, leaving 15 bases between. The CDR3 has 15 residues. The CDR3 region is CSARIPGQSSYEQYF. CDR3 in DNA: TGCAGTGCTAGGATCCCCGGGCAGAGCTCCTACGAGCAGTACTTC.

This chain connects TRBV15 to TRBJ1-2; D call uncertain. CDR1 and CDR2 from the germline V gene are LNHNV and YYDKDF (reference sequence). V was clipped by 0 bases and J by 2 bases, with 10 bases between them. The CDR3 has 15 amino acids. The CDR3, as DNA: TGTGCCACCAGCAGAGAGTGGGGAGGAAACTATGGCTACACCTTC. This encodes CATSREWGGNYGYTF.

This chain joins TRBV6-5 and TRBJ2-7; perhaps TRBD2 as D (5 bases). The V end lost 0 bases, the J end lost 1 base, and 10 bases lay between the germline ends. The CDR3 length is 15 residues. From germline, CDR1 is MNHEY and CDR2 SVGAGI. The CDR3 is CASSYSRAKSYEQYF. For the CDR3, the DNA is TGTGCCAGCAGTTACTCGAGGGCGAAATCCTACGAGCAGTACTTC.

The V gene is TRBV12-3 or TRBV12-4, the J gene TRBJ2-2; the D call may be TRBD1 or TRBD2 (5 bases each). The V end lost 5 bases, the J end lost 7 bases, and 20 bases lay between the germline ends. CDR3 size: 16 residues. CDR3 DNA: TGTGCCAGCAGTCAAGGGACGATCCTTTTGGACGGGGAGCTGTTTTTT. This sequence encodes CASSQGTILLDGELFF.

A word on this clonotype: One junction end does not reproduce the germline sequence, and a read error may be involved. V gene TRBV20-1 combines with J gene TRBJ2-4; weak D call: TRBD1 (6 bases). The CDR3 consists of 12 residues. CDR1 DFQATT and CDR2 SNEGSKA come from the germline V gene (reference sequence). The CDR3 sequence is CSARGQTYEQHF. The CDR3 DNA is TGCAGTGCCCGAGGACAGACTTACGAGCAGCACTTC.

CDR3 protein: CASSLAGAHNEQYF. DNA for the CDR3: TGCGCCAGCAGCCTAGCGGGGGCCCATAATGAGCAGTACTTC. The rearrangement joins TRBV4-3 to TRBJ2-1, with 9 bases identical to TRBD2. TRBJ2-7 explains the end of the DNA better; the J call may be wrong. This CDR3 has 14 amino acids. Germline lookup yields CDR1 LGHNA and CDR2 YSLEER.

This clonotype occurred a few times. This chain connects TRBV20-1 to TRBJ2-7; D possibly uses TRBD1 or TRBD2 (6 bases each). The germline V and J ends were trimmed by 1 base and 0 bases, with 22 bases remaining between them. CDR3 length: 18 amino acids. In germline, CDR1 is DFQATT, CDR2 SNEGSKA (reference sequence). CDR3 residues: CSARGGGKVAASSYEQYF. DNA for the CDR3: TGCAGTGCTAGAGGAGGGGGAAAGGTAGCGGCTAGCTCCTACGAGCAGTACTTC.

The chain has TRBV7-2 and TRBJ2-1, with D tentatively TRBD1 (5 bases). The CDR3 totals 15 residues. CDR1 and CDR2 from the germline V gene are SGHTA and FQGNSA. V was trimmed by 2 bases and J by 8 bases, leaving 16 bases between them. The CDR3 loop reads CASSLRLVGHDEQFF. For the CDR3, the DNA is TGTGCCAGCAGCTTAAGATTGGTGGGGCACGATGAGCAGTTCTTC.

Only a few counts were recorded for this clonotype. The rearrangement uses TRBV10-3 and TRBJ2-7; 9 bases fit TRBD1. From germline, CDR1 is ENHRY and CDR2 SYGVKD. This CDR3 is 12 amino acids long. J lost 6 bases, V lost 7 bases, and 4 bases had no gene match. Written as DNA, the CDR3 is TGTGCCATCAAGGGACAGGGAGGCGAGCAGTACTTC. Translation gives CAIKGQGGEQYF.

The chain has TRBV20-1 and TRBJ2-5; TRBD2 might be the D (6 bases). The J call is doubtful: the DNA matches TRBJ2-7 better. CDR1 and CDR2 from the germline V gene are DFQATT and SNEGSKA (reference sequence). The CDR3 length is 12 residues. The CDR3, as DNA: TGCAGTGCTATGGAGGGTTCCTACGAGCAGTACTTC. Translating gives CSAMEGSYEQYF.

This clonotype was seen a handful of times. This CDR3 is CASSYLQGDEQFF. DNA of the CDR3: TGTGCCAGCAGTTACTTACAGGGCGATGAGCAGTTCTTC. This chain links TRBV6-5 with TRBJ2-1, with D maybe TRBD1 (6 bases). CDR1 is MNHEY and CDR2 is SVGAGI in the germline V gene. The CDR3 is 13 residues long. V lost 1 base to trimming and J lost 8 bases, with 9 bases between them.

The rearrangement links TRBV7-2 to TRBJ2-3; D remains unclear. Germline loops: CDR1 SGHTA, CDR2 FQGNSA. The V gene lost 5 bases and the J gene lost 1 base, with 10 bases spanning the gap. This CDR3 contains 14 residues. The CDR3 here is CASSPLTGTDTQYF. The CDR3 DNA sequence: TGTGCCAGCAGCCCTCTGACGGGCACAGATACGCAGTATTTT.

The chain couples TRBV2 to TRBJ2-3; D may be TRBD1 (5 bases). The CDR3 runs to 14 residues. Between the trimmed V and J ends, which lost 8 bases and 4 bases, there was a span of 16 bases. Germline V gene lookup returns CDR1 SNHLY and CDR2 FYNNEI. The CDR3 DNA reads TGTGCCAGCCCGGGTGCAGGGTCAGCAGATACGCAGTATTTT. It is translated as CASPGAGSADTQYF.